This TCR beta chain originates from a study of blood T cells in healthy people across ages. The study's findings and limits: Nothing was known about donor CMV status, and this possibly confounded expanded clonotype changes. Among T cells, TCR beta diversity per million cells dropped roughly linearly as age rose.

The V end was cut by 8 bases, the J end by 0 bases, with 9 bases between. The CDR3 length is 13 residues. The V gene's germline CDR1 is MNHNS and CDR2 SASEGT. Through a sample-barcoded 5' primer and a J-beta primer mix, a second PCR was run for about 6 to 12 cycles. TCRdb independently ran MiXCR on the 5' RACE reads; one entry per CDR3 protein. Altogether approximately 700,000 distinct CDR3 sequences are present, 32% being singletons, with the ten largest covering 15%. Points on this clonotype: Its target is not known.

The V call is TRBV6-1, the J call TRBJ2-3; D is unresolved. The origin of this receptor is a woman aged 80 or over in good health. The sequencing sample was made of blood. Here the CDR3 reads CASLSRSTDTQYF. The CDR3, as DNA: TGTGCCAGCTTGTCCCGGAGCACAGATACGCAGTATTTT.